Listed here are 9 T cell receptor beta chains from one sample, sequenced in a study of long-term antiretroviral therapy in people with HIV. This was the immunoSEQ v3.0 assay at survey level. Repertoires were generated with immunoSEQ multiplex PCR, while TCRdb's copy carries only in-frame clones and drops some. There are 30,000 to 40,000 clones in the sample; 79% occur only once, and 3.2% lies in the top ten. This material consisted of unsorted PBMCs, taken 1.9 years after starting antiretroviral therapy. The origin of the receptors is a man younger than 35 with HIV.

Concerning this clone: The identical CDR3 is also encoded by other nucleotide sequences in the sample. The gene calls are TRBV6-5 and TRBJ1-6; 9 nucleotides align to TRBD1. There are 12 residues in the CDR3. Germline V CDR1 and CDR2: MNHEY, SVGAGI. J was trimmed by 10 bases and V by 7 bases; bases with no gene match: 2. Here the CDR3 reads CASTGQGSPLHF. CDR3 sequence (DNA): TGTGCCAGCACAGGACAGGGGTCACCCCTCCACTTT.

The chain has TRBV30 and TRBJ1-5, with D possibly matching TRBD1 (5 bases). Germline assignment: CDR1 GTSNPN and CDR2 SVGIG (reference sequence). The CDR3 totals 16 residues. The V end was cut by 6 bases, the J end by 6 bases, with 24 bases between. DNA for the CDR3: TGTGCCTGTCCCCGGGGTCTATCATCCGGGGGTCAGCCCCAGCATTTT. It is translated as CACPRGLSSGGQPQHF.

This sequence joins TRBV5-1 and TRBJ2-3; D may be TRBD1 (5 bases). The V gene's germline CDR1 is SGHRS and CDR2 YFSETQ. V lost 5 bases and J 3 bases, leaving 13 bases between the germline ends. The CDR3 loop spans 14 amino acids. The CDR3 sequence: CASSSRQLTDTQYF. The CDR3 nucleotides read TGCGCCAGCAGTTCCCGACAGTTAACAGATACGCAGTATTTT.

This chain links TRBV2 with TRBJ1-2; tentatively, D is TRBD1 (5 bases). V was cut by 4 bases and J by 5 bases, with 14 bases left in between. The CDR3 contains 14 residues. The germline CDR1 and CDR2 sequences are SNHLY and FYNNEI. Here the CDR3 reads CASSAQGEEYGYTF. The CDR3 bases are TGTGCCAGCAGTGCCCAGGGCGAGGAGTATGGCTACACCTTC.

The gene calls are TRBV7-3 and TRBJ2-2; D not certain. The length of the CDR3 is 13 residues. The V and J ends lost 5 bases and 2 bases respectively, with 6 bases between them. Germline V gene data show CDR1 as SGHTA and CDR2 as FQGTGA. CDR3 loop: CASSLDNTGELFF. DNA for the CDR3: TGTGCCAGCAGCCTCGATAACACCGGGGAGCTGTTTTTT.

J is TRBJ2-5 and V is TRBV4-1; possibly TRBD1 for D (5 bases). The CDR3 spans 16 residues. The V gene lost 5 bases and the J gene lost 6 bases, with 22 bases spanning the gap. CDR1 and CDR2 from the germline V gene are MGHRA and YSYEKL. The CDR3: CASSSSGKATQQTQYF. The CDR3 nucleotides read TGCGCCAGCAGCTCCTCAGGGAAGGCTACGCAACAGACCCAGTACTTC.

The chain combines TRBV28 with TRBJ1-2, with D tentatively TRBD1 (5 bases). Trimming removed 6 bases from V and 1 base from J, with 12 bases in between. This CDR3 is 14 amino acids long. CDR1 and CDR2 from the germline V gene are MDHEN and SYDVKM. The CDR3 region is CASRKSGGNYGYTF. The CDR3 DNA is TGTGCCAGCAGGAAGTCGGGGGGTAACTATGGCTACACCTTC.

The chain employs TRBV2 and TRBJ1-3; no clear D. The V end lost 7 bases, the J end lost 4 bases, and 8 bases lay between the germline ends. The CDR3 sequence is 12 residues long. Germline values: CDR1 SNHLY, CDR2 FYNNEI. CDR3 sequence (DNA): TGTGCCAGCACCGAAGGGGGAAACACCATATATTTT. It is translated as CASTEGGNTIYF.

CDR3 in DNA: TGTGCCAGCAGCTCACGGGACATACGATACAATGAGCAGTTCTTC. It specifies CASSSRDIRYNEQFF. The gene calls are TRBV5-5 and TRBJ2-1; possibly TRBD1 for D (6 bases). The CDR3 spans 15 residues. The germline V and J ends were trimmed by 3 bases and 4 bases, with 14 bases remaining between them. Germline loops: CDR1 SGHKS, CDR2 YYEKEE (reference sequence).